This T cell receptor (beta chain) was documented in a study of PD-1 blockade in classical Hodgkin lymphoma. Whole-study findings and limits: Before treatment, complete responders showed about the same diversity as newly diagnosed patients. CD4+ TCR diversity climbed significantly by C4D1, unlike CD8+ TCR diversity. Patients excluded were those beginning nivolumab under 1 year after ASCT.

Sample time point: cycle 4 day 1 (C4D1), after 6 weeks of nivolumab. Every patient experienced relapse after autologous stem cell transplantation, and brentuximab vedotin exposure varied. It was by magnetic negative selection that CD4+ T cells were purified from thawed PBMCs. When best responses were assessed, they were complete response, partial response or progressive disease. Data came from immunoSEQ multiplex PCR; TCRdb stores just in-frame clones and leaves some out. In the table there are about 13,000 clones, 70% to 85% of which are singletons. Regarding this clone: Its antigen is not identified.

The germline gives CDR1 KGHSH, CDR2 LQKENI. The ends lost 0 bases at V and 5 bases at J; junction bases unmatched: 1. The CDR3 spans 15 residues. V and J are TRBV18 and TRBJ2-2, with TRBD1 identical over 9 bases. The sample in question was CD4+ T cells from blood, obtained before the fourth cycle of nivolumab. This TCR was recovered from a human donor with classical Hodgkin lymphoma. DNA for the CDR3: TGTGCCAGCTCACCACCGGGGACAGGGACCGGGGAGCTGTTTTTT. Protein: CASSPPGTGTGELFF.